The 31 T cell receptor beta chains given below trace back to one sample, sequenced in a study of T cell repertoires in cytomegalovirus infection. These receptors have no known antigen. TCRdb re-analysed the reads in MiXCR, keeping a single row per CDR3 protein. The table shows 830,000 or so distinct CDR3 sequences, with around a third occurring only once. The specimen comprised cultured CD8+ T cells from PBMCs, sampled from culture after CMV antigen stimulation. The origin of the receptors is a human donor in good health (CMV status not recorded). Some clones in this sample may be carry-over from other donors' samples.

The chain links TRBV4-2 to TRBJ1-1, with D possibly matching TRBD1 (5 bases). Germline lookup yields CDR1 LGHNA and CDR2 YNFKEQ. V shed 1 base and J shed 5 bases, with 11 bases lying between them. The CDR3 has 14 residues. The CDR3 nucleotides read TGTGCCAGCAGCCAAGTACCAGGGAGGACTGAAGCTTTCTTT. Its protein product is CASSQVPGRTEAFF.

The V and J genes are TRBV10-3 and TRBJ1-2; 8 nucleotides align to TRBD1. In germline, CDR1 is ENHRY, CDR2 SYGVKD. The V and J ends lost 11 bases and 3 bases, in that order; junction bases with no gene match: 17. This CDR3 spans 16 amino acids. CDR3 residues: CASSSTGQGVDYGYTF. CDR3 DNA sequence: TGTGCCTCCTCCTCAACTGGACAGGGAGTGGACTATGGCTACACCTTC.

The chain uses TRBV7-3 and TRBJ2-2; D may be TRBD2 (5 bases). Trimming took off 2 bases at V and 6 bases at J, with 16 bases between the two ends. The CDR3 has 16 amino acids. The germline gives CDR1 SGHTA, CDR2 FQGTGA. Here the CDR3 reads CASSLFKSGVSGELFF. The CDR3 DNA is TGTGCCAGCAGCTTATTTAAATCCGGGGTCTCCGGGGAGCTGTTTTTT. Full variable domain (rest looked up from reference TRBV7-3 and TRBJ2-2): GAGVSQTPSNKVTEKGKYVELRCDPISGHTALYWYRQSLGQGPEFLIYFQGTGAADDSGLPNDRFFAVRPEGSVSTLKIQRTERGDSAVYLCASSLFKSGVSGELFFGEGSRLTVL.

V is TRBV5-1 and J is TRBJ2-7; 7 bases line up with TRBD2. Looked up from germline, CDR1 is SGHRS and CDR2 is YFSETQ. V dropped 4 bases and J dropped 3; count of bases not matched to a gene: 13. This CDR3 spans 16 amino acids. The CDR3 loop is CASSGGGGTESYEQYF. CDR3 in DNA: TGCGCCAGCAGCGGTGGGGGAGGGACCGAAAGCTACGAGCAGTACTTC.

The CDR3 sequence is CASSLVLVAATDTQYF. CDR3 DNA sequence: TGTGCCAGCAGCTTAGTATTGGTCGCGGCTACAGATACGCAGTATTTT. The chain uses TRBV11-2 and TRBJ2-3; D is ambiguous. The CDR3 contains 16 residues. Trimming pared 1 base from V and 3 bases from J, leaving 14 bases between. Germline V gene sequence: CDR1 SGHAT, CDR2 FQNNGV.

In its sample, this clonotype was seen many times. The J gene is TRBJ2-5, the V gene TRBV6-6; D perhaps matches TRBD1 (5 bases). Trimming removed 2 bases from V and 3 bases from J, with 19 bases in between. The CDR3 runs to 17 residues. CDR1 and CDR2 (germline): MNHNY, SVGAGI (reference sequence). In DNA, the CDR3 is TGTGCCAGCAGTTACGAGACAGTGCTGGAATCGGAAGAGACCCAGTACTTC. This sequence encodes CASSYETVLESEETQYF.

V gene TRBV12-3 or TRBV12-4 combines with J gene TRBJ1-1; D is possibly TRBD1 (6 bases). The CDR3 has 14 amino acids. V lost 8 bases and J lost 1, with 14 bases in between. The CDR3 sequence: CASRNQGRNTEAFF. CDR3 sequence (DNA): TGTGCCAGCCGGAACCAGGGGCGGAACACTGAAGCTTTCTTT.

This clonotype appeared a single time. This rearrangement joins TRBV15 to TRBJ1-5, with 8 bases identical to TRBD1. The CDR3 runs 17 residues. In germline, CDR1 is LNHNV, CDR2 YYDKDF (reference sequence). The J segment lost 3 bases and the V segment lost 0 bases, leaving 7 bases of the junction unmatched. CDR3 nucleotides: TGTGCCACCAGCAGAGAAGGAATGGGACAGGACAATCAGCCCCAGCATTTT. This encodes CATSREGMGQDNQPQHF.

In this sample, this clonotype turned up a few times. The CDR3 nucleotides are TGTGCCAGCAGTGATCAGATCTCTGGAAACACCATATATTTT. Protein product: CASSDQISGNTIYF. This sequence joins TRBV2 and TRBJ1-3; D is unclear. The V end was cut by 3 bases, the J end by 0 bases, with 6 bases between. Germline-derived CDR1 and CDR2 are SNHLY and FYNNEI. The CDR3 runs 14 residues.

This clonotype has a count of ten or more. This chain connects TRBV6-5 to TRBJ1-1, with TRBD1 matching 8 bases. Germline lookup yields CDR1 MNHEY and CDR2 SVGAGI. This CDR3 spans 13 amino acids. Trimming cost V 1 base and J 5 bases; bases outside gene matches: 0. The CDR3 bases are TGTGCCAGCAGTTACTACAGGGGGACTGAAGCTTTCTTT. This sequence encodes CASSYYRGTEAFF.

The J gene is TRBJ2-3, the V gene TRBV6-1, with a weak D call TRBD2 (6 bases). V was shortened by 8 bases and J by 5 bases, with 14 bases between the two germline ends. Germline CDR1 MNHNS, CDR2 SASEGT. The CDR3 covers 13 residues. The CDR3 sequence: CASGEEGVDTQYF. The CDR3 nucleotides read TGTGCCAGCGGGGAGGAGGGCGTAGATACGCAGTATTTT.

V gene TRBV9 combines with J gene TRBJ2-2, with D unresolved. The CDR3 sequence is 16 residues long. V lost 0 bases, J lost 0 bases, and 9 bases lay in between. Germline V lookup: CDR1 SGDLS, CDR2 YYNGEE. CDR3 DNA sequence: TGTGCCAGCAGCGTAGGGGCTATTGCGAACACCGGGGAGCTGTTTTTT. Amino acids: CASSVGAIANTGELFF.

The J gene is TRBJ2-1, the V gene TRBV7-9, with 15 bases identical to TRBD2. CDR1 and CDR2 from the germline V gene are SEHNR and FQNEAQ (reference sequence). The trim removed 3 bases at V and 4 bases at J, leaving 22 bases unmatched. The CDR3 is 23 residues long. CDR3 sequence: CASSLSGLDRTGTSGGRYNEQFF. CDR3 sequence (DNA): TGTGCCAGCAGCTTGTCCGGGCTGGACCGCACCGGGACTAGCGGGGGGCGGTACAATGAGCAGTTCTTC.

This clonotype was recorded many times. The chain has TRBV7-2 and TRBJ1-1, with D possibly being TRBD1 (5 bases). The CDR3 has 17 residues. Germline V gene data show CDR1 as SGHTA and CDR2 as FQGNSA. Trimming shortened V by 3 bases and J by 1 base, and 18 bases separated the two germline ends. The CDR3 spells CASSLDEWTKANTEAFF. The CDR3 coding sequence is TGTGCCAGCAGCTTGGACGAATGGACAAAGGCGAACACTGAAGCTTTCTTT.

CDR3 coding DNA: TGTGCCAGCAGTTTATGGTTTGACAGGGACCCCTTCAATGAGCAGTTCTTC. Translation gives CASSLWFDRDPFNEQFF. The genes are TRBV12-3 or TRBV12-4 and TRBJ2-1; 7 bases match TRBD1. Trimming at V came to 2 bases and at J to 6 bases, leaving 13 bases not matched to a gene. This CDR3 comprises 17 residues.

This clonotype was found once. The chain links TRBV4-3 to TRBJ2-3, with D tentatively TRBD1 (5 bases). V dropped 0 bases and J dropped 5 bases, with 15 bases sitting between them. The CDR3 sequence is 16 residues long. CDR1 is LGHNA and CDR2 is YSLEER in the germline V gene. In DNA, the CDR3 is TGCGCCAGCAGCCAAGATGGGCAGGGTGATGGAGATACGCAGTATTTT. Its protein is CASSQDGQGDGDTQYF.

On this clonotype: At one of its ends the junction is not consistent with the germline gene, which may arise from a read error. The chain links TRBV18 to TRBJ2-3, with 11 bases identical to TRBD2. This CDR3 has 17 amino acids. Germline-derived CDR1 and CDR2 are KGHSH and LQKENI. The CDR3 DNA sequence: TGTGTCAGCTCACTCCAACTAGCGGGGGCGCGCACAGATACGCAGTATTTT. Its protein is CVSSLQLAGARTDTQYF.

V gene TRBV6-4 combines with J gene TRBJ2-3; 8 bases line up with TRBD2. This CDR3 region has 15 residues. Germline values: CDR1 MRHNA, CDR2 SNTAGT. V shed 4 bases, J shed 0 bases, and the junction held 3 bases outside the gene matches. The CDR3 reads CASSAGGRSTDTQYF. CDR3 sequence (DNA): TGTGCCAGCAGTGCGGGGGGGCGAAGCACAGATACGCAGTATTTT.

This clonotype was seen more than once but under ten times. The chain couples TRBV7-9 to TRBJ1-5, with 12 bases identical to TRBD1. CDR1 and CDR2 from the germline V gene are SEHNR and FQNEAQ (reference sequence). The CDR3 consists of 15 residues. J was trimmed by 5 bases and V by 4 bases; bases with no gene match: 3. The CDR3 nucleotides read TGTGCCAGCAGCTCGGGACAGGGGGCCCATCAGCCCCAGCATTTT. Protein sequence: CASSSGQGAHQPQHF.

A few counts support this clonotype. The chain is built from TRBV2 and TRBJ2-5; 9 nucleotides align to TRBD1. Germline CDR1 reads SNHLY; CDR2 reads FYNNEI. CDR3 length equals 15 residues. V gave up 6 bases and J gave up 0 bases; unmatched junction bases: 5. The CDR3 region has the DNA TGTGCCAGCAGCCAGGGACAGGGCTACCAAGAGACCCAGTACTTC. Translated: CASSQGQGYQETQYF.

This clonotype was seen a handful of times. CDR3 residues: CASSDAGTGSEQYV. CDR3 coding DNA: TGTGCCAGCAGTGACGCCGGGACAGGGAGCGAGCAGTACGTC. This chain uses TRBV6-6 with TRBJ2-7, with 9 bases matching TRBD1. V was pared by 5 bases and J by 6 bases, with 8 bases of the junction left unmatched. The CDR3 loop spans 14 amino acids. Germline-derived CDR1 and CDR2 are MNHNY and SVGAGI (reference sequence).

The gene calls are TRBV4-2 and TRBJ1-1; the match to TRBD1 covers 9 bases. This CDR3 comprises 16 residues. The germline gives CDR1 LGHNA, CDR2 YNFKEQ. Unmatched junction bases numbered 11, after V lost 2 bases and J lost 7 bases. Here the CDR3 reads CASSQRGSDRGGEAFF. In nucleotides, the CDR3 is TGTGCCAGCAGCCAAAGAGGGTCGGACAGGGGCGGTGAAGCTTTCTTT.

The chain recombines TRBV15 with TRBJ2-1; 8 bases align to TRBD2. This CDR3 contains 13 residues. Germline lookup yields CDR1 LNHNV and CDR2 YYDKDF (reference sequence). Trimming took 6 bases from V and 7 from J; bases not matched to a gene: 5. DNA for the CDR3: TGTGCCACCAGGGCGGGGGGCCTGAATGAGCAGTTCTTC. Translation: CATRAGGLNEQFF.

A note on this clonotype: The germline gene is not matched at one end of the junction; a read error may be the cause. The rearrangement joins TRBV6-5 to TRBJ2-5; either TRBD1 or TRBD2 may fit D (5 bases each). CDR3 size: 15 residues. Germline CDR1 reads MNHEY; CDR2 reads SVGAGI. The CDR3 sequence: CVSSYVGALQETQYF. The CDR3 nucleotides are TGTGTCAGCAGTTACGTCGGGGCTCTACAAGAGACCCAGTACTTC.

This clonotype has only a few counts. Here the CDR3 reads CASTPRAAGPYNEQFF. CDR3 coding DNA: TGTGCCAGTACCCCGCGGGCGGCGGGGCCTTACAATGAGCAGTTCTTC. The genes are TRBV19 and TRBJ2-1, with D possibly being TRBD2 (6 bases). The CDR3 covers 16 residues. V was clipped by 7 bases and J by 4 bases, with 20 bases between them. Germline V gene data show CDR1 as LNHDA and CDR2 as SQIVND (reference sequence).

In this sample, this clonotype turned up a few times. This chain uses TRBV6-1 with TRBJ2-1, with D tentatively TRBD1 (5 bases). Trimming stripped 6 bases from V and 0 bases from J, with 15 bases between. The CDR3 totals 16 residues. CDR1 and CDR2 from the germline V gene are MNHNS and SASEGT. As DNA, the CDR3 is TGTGCCAGCAGCCTACAGGACCCGAGCTCCTACAATGAGCAGTTCTTC. This sequence encodes CASSLQDPSSYNEQFF.

This clonotype was seen a handful of times. The gene calls are TRBV27 and TRBJ2-1; D uncertain. Trimming stripped 9 bases from V and 0 bases from J, with 9 bases between. The CDR3 covers 13 residues. Germline-derived CDR1 and CDR2 are MNHEY and SMNVEV (reference sequence). The CDR3, as DNA: TGTGCCAGTGGGTGGGGCTCCTACAATGAGCAGTTCTTC. Protein: CASGWGSYNEQFF.

Regarding this clonotype: Possible read error: a much larger clone is one base away. The V gene is TRBV9, the J gene TRBJ2-1; D unclear. The V end was cut by 0 bases, the J end by 6 bases, with 4 bases between. CDR1 and CDR2 (germline): SGDLS, YYNGEE. This CDR3 has 12 amino acids. The CDR3 sequence is CASSVDLNEQFF. DNA for the CDR3: TGTGCCAGCAGCGTAGATCTCAATGAGCAGTTCTTC.

The chain combines TRBV2 with TRBJ2-2, with 12 bases identical to TRBD2. The CDR3 contains 17 residues. Germline values: CDR1 SNHLY, CDR2 FYNNEI. Unmatched junction bases numbered 12, after V lost 10 bases and J lost 3 bases. The CDR3 is CATRGLAGGRDTGELFF. The CDR3 nucleotides are TGTGCCACCCGAGGTCTAGCGGGGGGGCGCGACACCGGGGAGCTGTTTTTT.

The CDR3 DNA is TGCAGCGTTGAAGAGGGGCGGAACACCGGGGAGCTGTTTTTT. Translating gives CSVEEGRNTGELFF. This chain uses TRBV29-1 with TRBJ2-2; D perhaps matches TRBD1 (5 bases). The CDR3 has 14 residues. V was trimmed by 0 bases and J by 1 base, leaving 6 bases between them. Germline CDR1 is SQVTM and CDR2 is ANQGSEA.

This clonotype was counted only a few times. This chain connects TRBV6-6 to TRBJ2-3, with D tentatively TRBD1 or TRBD2 (6 bases each). Trimming left V 5 bases short and J 8 bases short, with 23 bases between. Germline lookup yields CDR1 MNHNY and CDR2 SVGAGI (reference sequence). The CDR3 sequence is 16 residues long. The CDR3 coding sequence is TGTGCCAGCAGTGCCCCGGACAGCTTTGAGGAGGGTACGCAGTATTTT. Amino acid sequence: CASSAPDSFEEGTQYF.